The text below deals with one T cell receptor (beta chain). Germline CDR1 LNHDA, CDR2 SQIVND (reference sequence). The CDR3 loop spans 16 amino acids. V was clipped by 4 bases and J by 10 bases; unmatched bases: 14. These data are taken from a study of blood T cell repertoires in COVID-19. For the study at large: There were acute and convalescent COVID-19 samples, and they came from the United States, Italy and Spain. Nucleic acid was either cDNA or gDNA, and it came from T cells, B-cell-depleted T cells, or PBMCs.

Per the original methods: Researchers report that nucleated cell counts were estimated from reference gene primer amplification. Clones were sequenced by immunoSEQ multiplex PCR, and TCRdb holds only the in-frame ones, with some missing. That table is the source of V, J and clone size, and D and trimming were worked out from the DNA. Altogether about 400,000 clones are present, roughly 90% being singletons, with the ten largest covering 1% to 1.5%. The sample taken for sequencing was peripheral blood. The rearrangement links TRBV19 to TRBJ2-1, with 9 bases matching TRBD2. The origin of this receptor is a man aged 35-49 years with acute or convalescent COVID-19. The DNA for the CDR3 is TGTGCCAGTAGTACGTTAGCGGGGGCCCCAGGGAGGGAGCAGTTCTTC. This codes for CASSTLAGAPGREQFF.